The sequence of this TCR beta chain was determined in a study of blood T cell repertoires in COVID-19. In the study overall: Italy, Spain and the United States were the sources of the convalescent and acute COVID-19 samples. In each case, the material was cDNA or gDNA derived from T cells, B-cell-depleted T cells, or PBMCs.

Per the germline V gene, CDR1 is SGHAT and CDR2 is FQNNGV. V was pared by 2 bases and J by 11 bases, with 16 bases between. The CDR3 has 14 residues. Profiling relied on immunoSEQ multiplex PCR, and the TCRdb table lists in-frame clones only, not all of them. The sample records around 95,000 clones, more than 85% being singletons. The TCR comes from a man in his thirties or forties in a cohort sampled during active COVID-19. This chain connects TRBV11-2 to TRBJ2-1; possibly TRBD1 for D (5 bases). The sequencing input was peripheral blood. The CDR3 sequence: CASSLKGQGSKQFF. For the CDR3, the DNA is TGTGCCAGCAGCTTAAAGGGGCAGGGCTCGAAGCAGTTCTTC.